This TCR beta chain emerged from a study of PD-L1 blockade in urothelial cancer. In the study overall: T cells were recovered from blood samples at a median of roughly 150,000. Study observations and caveats: Pretreatment clonality of the blood TCR repertoire below the median was predictive of superior survival. Greater 3-week expansion of tumor-associated blood clones was recorded for durable-benefit patients.

V was cut by 1 base and J by 14 bases, with 23 bases left in between. CDR3 length: 15 residues. Germline V gene lookup returns CDR1 SQVTM and CDR2 ANQGSEA. Repertoires were generated with immunoSEQ multiplex PCR, while TCRdb's copy carries only in-frame clones and drops some. The top ten hold 1% to 1.5% of the sample, which has around 50,000 clones, 84% seen once. A word on this clone: Its antigen remains unknown.

Time point: pretreatment peripheral blood. There were between 1 and 8 samples from each patient, taken pretreatment and on-treatment. This TCR was recovered from a man in his fifties with urothelial cancer. The rearrangement links TRBV29-1 to TRBJ1-4; TRBD1 might be the D (5 bases). Here the sequenced sample was PBMCs, taken around atezolizumab (anti-PD-L1) treatment. CDR3 nucleotide sequence: TGCAGCGTTGAAGCCTATTCCGGGCCCCGGGGGGGTCTGTTTTTT. Amino acids: CSVEAYSGPRGGLFF.